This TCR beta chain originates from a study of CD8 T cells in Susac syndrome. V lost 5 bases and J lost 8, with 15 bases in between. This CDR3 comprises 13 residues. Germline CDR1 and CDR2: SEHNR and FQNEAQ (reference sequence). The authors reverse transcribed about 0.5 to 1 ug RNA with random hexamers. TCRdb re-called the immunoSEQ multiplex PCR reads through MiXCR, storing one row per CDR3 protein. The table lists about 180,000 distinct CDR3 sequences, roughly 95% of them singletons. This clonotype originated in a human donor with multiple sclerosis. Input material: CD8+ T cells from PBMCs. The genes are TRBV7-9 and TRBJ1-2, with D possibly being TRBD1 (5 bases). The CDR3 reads CASSHPSGEGYTF. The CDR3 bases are TGTGCCAGCAGCCACCCCTCGGGGGAGGGCTACACCTTC.